The clone carrying this TCR beta chain was found a few times. Antigen specificity is unknown. The sample is drawn from a study of T cell responses to AZD1222 COVID-19 vaccine. General study points: Researchers took repertoire samples only after the peak T cell response had come.

The assay was immunoSEQ multiplex PCR, and TCRdb's table has in-frame clones only and misses some. The repertoire holds under 150,000 clones, with roughly nine tenths as singletons. V lost 3 bases and J lost 7, with 13 bases in between. CDR1 LNHDA and CDR2 SQIVND come from the germline V gene (reference sequence). This CDR3 region has 14 residues. Sample: peripheral blood, taken 28 days after the second AZD1222 dose. V usage is TRBV19 and J usage is TRBJ2-1; D is perhaps TRBD1 (6 bases). The sequence derives from an adult who received the AZD1222 COVID-19 vaccine. CDR3 sequence reads: CASSINGQSNEQFF. In nucleotides, the CDR3 is TGTGCCAGTAGTATCAACGGACAGTCGAATGAGCAGTTCTTC.